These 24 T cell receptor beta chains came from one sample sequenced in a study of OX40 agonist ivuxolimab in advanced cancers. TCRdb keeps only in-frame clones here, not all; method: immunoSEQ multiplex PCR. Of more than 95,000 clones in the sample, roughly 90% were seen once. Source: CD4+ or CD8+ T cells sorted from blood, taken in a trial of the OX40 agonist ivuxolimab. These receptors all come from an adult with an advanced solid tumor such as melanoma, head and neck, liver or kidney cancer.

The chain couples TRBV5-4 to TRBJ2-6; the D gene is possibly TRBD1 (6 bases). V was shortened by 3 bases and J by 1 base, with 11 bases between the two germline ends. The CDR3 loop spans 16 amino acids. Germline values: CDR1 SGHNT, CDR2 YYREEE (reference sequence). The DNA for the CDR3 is TGTGCCAGCAGCTCTCCAGGGGTGTCTGGGGCCAACGTCCTGACTTTC. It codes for CASSSPGVSGANVLTF.

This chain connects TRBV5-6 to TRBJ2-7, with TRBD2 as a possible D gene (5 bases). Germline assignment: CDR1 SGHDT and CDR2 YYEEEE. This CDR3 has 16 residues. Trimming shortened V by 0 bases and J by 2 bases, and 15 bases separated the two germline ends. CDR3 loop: CASSLAFREGTYEQYF. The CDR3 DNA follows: TGTGCCAGCAGCTTGGCCTTTCGAGAGGGAACCTACGAGCAGTACTTC.

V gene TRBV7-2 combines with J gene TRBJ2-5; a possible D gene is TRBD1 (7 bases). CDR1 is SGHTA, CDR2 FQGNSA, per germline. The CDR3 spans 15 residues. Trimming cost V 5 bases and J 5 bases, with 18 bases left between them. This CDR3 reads CASSIRRGRAETQYF. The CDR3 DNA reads TGTGCCAGCAGCATTAGGAGGGGGCGCGCGGAGACCCAGTACTTC.

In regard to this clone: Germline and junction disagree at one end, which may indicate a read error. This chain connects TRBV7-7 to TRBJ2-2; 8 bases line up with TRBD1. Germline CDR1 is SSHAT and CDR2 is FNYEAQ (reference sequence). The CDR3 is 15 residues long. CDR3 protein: CASSLATGVAGELFF. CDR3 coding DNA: TGTGCTAGCAGCTTAGCGACAGGGGTGGCCGGGGAGCTGTTTTTT.

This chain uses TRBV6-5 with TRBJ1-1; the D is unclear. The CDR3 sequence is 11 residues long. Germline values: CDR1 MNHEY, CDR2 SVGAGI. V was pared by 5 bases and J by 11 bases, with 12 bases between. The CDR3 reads CASSTPSVAFF. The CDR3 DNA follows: TGTGCCAGCAGTACCCCTTCCGTTGCTTTCTTT.

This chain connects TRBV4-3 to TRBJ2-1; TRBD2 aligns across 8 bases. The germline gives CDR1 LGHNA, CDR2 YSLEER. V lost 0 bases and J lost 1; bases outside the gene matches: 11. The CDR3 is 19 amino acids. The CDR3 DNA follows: TGCGCCAGCAGCCAAGATCCAAGCGGGAGTGTTTTTTCCTACAATGAGCAGTTCTTC. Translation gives CASSQDPSGSVFSYNEQFF.

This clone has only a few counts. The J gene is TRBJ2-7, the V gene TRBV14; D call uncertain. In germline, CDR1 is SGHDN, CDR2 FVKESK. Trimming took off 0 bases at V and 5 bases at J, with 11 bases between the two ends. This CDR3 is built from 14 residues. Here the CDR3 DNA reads TGTGCCAGCAGCCAAGAAGGTGGTTCCAACGAGCAGTACTTC. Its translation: CASSQEGGSNEQYF.

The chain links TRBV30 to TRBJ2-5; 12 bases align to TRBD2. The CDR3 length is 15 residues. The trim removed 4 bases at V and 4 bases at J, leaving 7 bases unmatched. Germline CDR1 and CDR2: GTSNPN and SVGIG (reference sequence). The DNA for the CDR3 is TGTGCCTGGAAACTAGCGGGGGGCCCCCCAGAGACCCAGTACTTC. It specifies CAWKLAGGPPETQYF.

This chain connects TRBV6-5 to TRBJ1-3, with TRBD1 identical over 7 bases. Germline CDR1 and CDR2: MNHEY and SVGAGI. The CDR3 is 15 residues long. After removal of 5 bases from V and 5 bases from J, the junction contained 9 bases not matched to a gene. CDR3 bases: TGTGCCAGCAGTCCCACCTGGGACAGCAGAAACACCATATATTTT. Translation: CASSPTWDSRNTIYF.

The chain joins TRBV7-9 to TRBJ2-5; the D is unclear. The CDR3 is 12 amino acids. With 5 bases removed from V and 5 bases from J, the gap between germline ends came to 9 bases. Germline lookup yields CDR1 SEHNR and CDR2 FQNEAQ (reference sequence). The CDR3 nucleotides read TGTGCCAGCAGCCTTACTGCTGAGACCCAGTACTTC. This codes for CASSLTAETQYF.

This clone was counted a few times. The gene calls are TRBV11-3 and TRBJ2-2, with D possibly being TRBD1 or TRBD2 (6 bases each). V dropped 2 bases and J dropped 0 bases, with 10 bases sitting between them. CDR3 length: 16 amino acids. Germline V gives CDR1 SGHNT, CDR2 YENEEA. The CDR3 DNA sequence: TGTGCCAGCAGCTTAAGGGGGGCCGCGAACACCGGGGAGCTGTTTTTT. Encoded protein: CASSLRGAANTGELFF.

CDR3 protein: CASSYNGLSADTQYF. CDR3 bases: TGTGCCAGCAGTTACAATGGTCTTTCGGCAGATACGCAGTATTTT. The rearrangement links TRBV6-5 to TRBJ2-3; no clear D. Germline lookup yields CDR1 MNHEY and CDR2 SVGAGI. V was clipped by 2 bases and J by 4 bases, with 13 bases between them. The length of the CDR3 is 15 residues.

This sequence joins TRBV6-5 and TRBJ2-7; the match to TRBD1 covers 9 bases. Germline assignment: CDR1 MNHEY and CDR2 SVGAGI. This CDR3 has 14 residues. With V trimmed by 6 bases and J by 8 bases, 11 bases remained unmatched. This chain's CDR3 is CASRPGTGPWQQYF. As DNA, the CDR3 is TGTGCCAGCAGACCCGGGACAGGGCCTTGGCAGCAGTACTTC.

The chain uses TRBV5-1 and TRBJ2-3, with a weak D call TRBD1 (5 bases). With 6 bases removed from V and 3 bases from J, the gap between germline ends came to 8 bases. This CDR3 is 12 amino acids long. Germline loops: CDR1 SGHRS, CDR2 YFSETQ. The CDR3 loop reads CASTGLTDTQYF. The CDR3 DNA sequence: TGCGCCAGCACAGGGCTGACAGATACGCAGTATTTT.

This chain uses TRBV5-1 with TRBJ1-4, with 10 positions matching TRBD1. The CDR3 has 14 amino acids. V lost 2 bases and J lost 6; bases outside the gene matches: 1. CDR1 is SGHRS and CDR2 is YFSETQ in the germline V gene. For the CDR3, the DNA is TGCGCCAGCAGCTTCGGGACAGGGGATGAAAAACTGTTTTTT. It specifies CASSFGTGDEKLFF.

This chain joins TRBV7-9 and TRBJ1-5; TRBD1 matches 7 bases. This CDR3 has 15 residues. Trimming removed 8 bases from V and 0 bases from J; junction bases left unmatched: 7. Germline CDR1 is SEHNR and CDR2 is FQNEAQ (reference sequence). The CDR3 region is CASGQGGSSNQPQHF. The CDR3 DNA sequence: TGTGCCAGCGGTCAGGGGGGATCTAGCAATCAGCCCCAGCATTTT.

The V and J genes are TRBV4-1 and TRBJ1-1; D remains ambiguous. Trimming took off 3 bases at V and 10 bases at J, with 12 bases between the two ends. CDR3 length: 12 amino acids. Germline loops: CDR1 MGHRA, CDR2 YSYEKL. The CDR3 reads CASSQSGIGAFF. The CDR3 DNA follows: TGCGCCAGCAGCCAGTCAGGAATAGGAGCTTTCTTT.

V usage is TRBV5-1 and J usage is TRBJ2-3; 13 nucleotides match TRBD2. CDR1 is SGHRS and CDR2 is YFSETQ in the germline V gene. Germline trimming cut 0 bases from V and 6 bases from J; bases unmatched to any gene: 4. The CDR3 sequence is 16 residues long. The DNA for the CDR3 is TGCGCCAGCAGCTTGGAGGGGACTAGCGGGATGGATACGCAGTATTTT. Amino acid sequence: CASSLEGTSGMDTQYF.

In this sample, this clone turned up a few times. CDR3 loop: CATSKREGENIQYF. Here the CDR3 DNA reads TGTGCCACCAGCAAGCGTGAAGGGGAAAACATTCAGTACTTC. The chain employs TRBV15 and TRBJ2-4; D may be TRBD1 (5 bases). Trimming left V 4 bases short and J 5 bases short, with 12 bases between. Per the germline V gene, CDR1 is LNHNV and CDR2 is YYDKDF (reference sequence). The CDR3 loop spans 14 amino acids.

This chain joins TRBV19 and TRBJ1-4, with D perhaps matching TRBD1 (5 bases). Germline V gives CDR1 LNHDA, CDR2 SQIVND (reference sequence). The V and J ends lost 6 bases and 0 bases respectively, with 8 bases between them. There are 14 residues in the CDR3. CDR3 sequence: CASREGTTNEKLFF. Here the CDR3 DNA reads TGTGCCAGTAGGGAGGGGACAACTAATGAAAAACTGTTTTTT.

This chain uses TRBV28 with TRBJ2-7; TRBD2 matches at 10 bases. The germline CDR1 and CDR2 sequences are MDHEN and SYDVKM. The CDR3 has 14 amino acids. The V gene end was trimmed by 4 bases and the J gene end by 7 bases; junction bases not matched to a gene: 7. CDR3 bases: TGTGCCAGCAGTTCAGGAGCGGGAGGGAGAGAGCAGTACTTC. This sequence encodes CASSSGAGGREQYF.

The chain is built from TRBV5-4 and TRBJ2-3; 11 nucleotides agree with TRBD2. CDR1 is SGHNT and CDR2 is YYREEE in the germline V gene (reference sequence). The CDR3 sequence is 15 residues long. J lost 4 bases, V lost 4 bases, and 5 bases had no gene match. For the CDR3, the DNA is TGTGCCAGCAGCCCGGCTAGCGGGAGGCCAGATACGCAGTATTTT. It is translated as CASSPASGRPDTQYF.

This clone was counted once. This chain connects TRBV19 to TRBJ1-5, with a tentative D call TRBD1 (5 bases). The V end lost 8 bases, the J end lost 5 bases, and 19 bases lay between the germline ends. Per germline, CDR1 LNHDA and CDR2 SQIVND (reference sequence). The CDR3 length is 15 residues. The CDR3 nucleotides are TGTGCCAGTTCTACCCCCCGGGGAGGGGATCAGCCCCAGCATTTT. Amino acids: CASSTPRGGDQPQHF.

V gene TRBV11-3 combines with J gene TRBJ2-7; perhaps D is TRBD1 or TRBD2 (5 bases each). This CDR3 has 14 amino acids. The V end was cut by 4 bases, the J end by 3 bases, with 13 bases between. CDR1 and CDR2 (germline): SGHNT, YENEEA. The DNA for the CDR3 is TGTGCCAGCAGCTGGGGGTCCTCAAACTACGAGCAGTACTTC. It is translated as CASSWGSSNYEQYF. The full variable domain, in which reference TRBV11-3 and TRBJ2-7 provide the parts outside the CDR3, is EAGVVQSPRYKIIEKKQPVAFWCNPISGHNTLYWYLQNLGQGPELLIRYENEEAVDDSQLPKDRFSAERLKGVDSTLKIQPAELGDSAVYLCASSWGSSNYEQYFGPGTRLTVT.